This T cell receptor (beta chain) was profiled in a study of T cells after yellow fever vaccination (dated by TCRdb to the late 2010s). Study-wide context: The SMART-Seq v4 Ultra Low Input RNA kit was used to prepare libraries from fractions with low cell numbers. To follow T-cell clones before and after both primary and booster YFV17D yellow fever vaccination, bulk TCR alpha and beta repertoires underwent longitudinal sequencing. Two healthy male donors, one aged 18 to 30 and one aged 30 to 40 years, made up the cohort. Blood samples were taken at several timepoints before and after primary and secondary immunization, and bulk PBMC replicates and cell subsets were isolated. Results and caveats for the whole study, not just this receptor: Compared with the primary T-cell response, the secondary T-cell response was faster but weaker, reaching its peak on day 5 rather than on day 15. After the booster, most of the clones that had expanded following primary vaccination were detected again (about 95% of CD4 and 80% to 90% of CD8), which suggests that memory was broadly maintained. A small share of clonotypes occurred in both CD4 and CD8 compartments, likely arising from convergent recombination. Because the study included only a couple of donors, the extent to which the findings can be generalized is limited. FACS-sorted repertoires could contain abundant contaminating clonotypes from the bulk population, so computational filtering was required.

Synthesis of TCR cDNA relied on 5'RACE template switching, a step that introduced a universal primer site along with unique molecular identifiers. cDNA synthesis was primed from both the TCR alpha and TCR beta constant segments. Two PCR steps were used to amplify libraries, with sample barcodes and sequencing adapters being added in the second step. Libraries were sequenced on Illumina HiSeq 2500 (2x100 bp) or NovaSeq (2x150 bp). Regarding the original processing steps: MIGEC handled demultiplexing of reads and collapsing into UMI consensus sequences, while MiXCR performed V(D)J alignment. Clonotypes responding to the vaccine were identified with edgeR on replicate PBMC samples, with the criteria of FDR below 0.01 and a log2 fold change above 5 up to day 15. CD4 or CD8 identity was assigned to each bulk clonotype according to whether the clonotype was present at higher abundance in the sequenced CD4 repertoire or the sequenced CD8 repertoire. The public reads were reprocessed in TCRdb via fastp at Q25 and MiXCR, keeping in-frame beta chains. CDR3 protein sequences are deduplicated, and each keeps its most common genes and DNA. Clone size and V and J calls follow TCRdb, not the original study. For this sample there are around 230,000 distinct CDR3 sequences; roughly 6.3% appear just once. Approximately 0.99% of the sample belongs to the ten largest clones.

Trimming takes 5 bases off V and 4 bases off J; junction bases not matched to a gene: 6. CDR1 DFQATT and CDR2 SNEGSKA were looked up in the germline V gene (reference sequence). Taken from cysteine to phenylalanine, the CDR3 has 13 residues. The only DNA kept is the CDR3, 39 bases in frame from the first base. According to the study, the label for this sample's treatment or condition signals: live attenuated yellow fever vaccine strain. PBMCs were isolated from peripheral blood using a standard Ficoll-Paque protocol. Dynabeads CD4 and CD8 positive selection kits were used to isolate CD4 and CD8 T-cell fractions. RNA was extracted with TriZol from bulk PBMCs, CD4 and CD8 fractions, and dextramer-positive and dextramer-negative fractions. This clonotype was seen a few times. Its recognized antigen is unknown. No clone much larger than this one lies a single base away; base qualities are absent.

This specimen consisted of CD4+ T cells sorted from PBMCs, obtained on the day of the yellow fever booster vaccination. The clonotype comes from a man between 25 and 39 years old who received the YFV17D yellow fever vaccine. Recombination linked TRBV20-1 to TRBJ1-1; 8 of the junction bases match TRBD1. The DNA sequence is given as TGCAGTGCTCCAAGGACAGGGACCACTGAAGCTTTCTTT. The encoded protein is CSAPRTGTTEAFF.